A single sample gave rise to the 5 T cell receptor beta chains below, sequenced in a study of T cells in localized non-small cell lung cancer. The repertoire was sequenced with immunoSEQ multiplex PCR; TCRdb's copy has only in-frame clones and lacks some. Seen here are fewer than 12,000 clones, about 80% observed once, and the top ten hold roughly 30%. The starting material was peripheral blood, obtained before any cancer treatment. Receptors originate from a male donor older than 55 with stage I lung adenocarcinoma.

This clone has just one count. The V gene is TRBV19, the J gene TRBJ1-4; possibly TRBD1 for D (6 bases). The CDR3 covers 15 residues. Germline CDR1 is LNHDA and CDR2 is SQIVND (reference sequence). V was shortened by 7 bases and J by 5 bases, with 17 bases between the two germline ends. Written as DNA, the CDR3 is TGTGCCAGTACTCCTCGGAGGACAGACAATGAAAAACTGTTTTTT. As protein: CASTPRRTDNEKLFF. Full variable domain (missing parts from reference TRBV19 and TRBJ1-4): DGGITQSPKYLFRKEGQNVTLSCEQNLNHDAMYWYRQDPGQGLRLIYYSQIVNDFQKGDIAEGYSVSREKKESFPLTVTSAQKNPTAFYLCASTPRRTDNEKLFFGSGTQLSVL.

The chain links TRBV28 to TRBJ1-2; D gene uncertain. Germline values: CDR1 MDHEN, CDR2 SYDVKM. The CDR3 is 11 amino acids. The V gene lost 10 bases and the J gene lost 4 bases, with 10 bases spanning the gap. The CDR3, as DNA: TGTGCCATACACTTCGGCTATGGCTACACCTTC. It is translated as CAIHFGYGYTF.

The V gene is TRBV2, the J gene TRBJ2-3; TRBD2 might be the D (6 bases). Germline CDR1 SNHLY, CDR2 FYNNEI. The V and J ends lost 8 bases and 6 bases respectively, with 15 bases between them. CDR3 length: 13 residues. The CDR3 coding sequence is TGTGCCAGCTGGCTAGCGAAGGCGGATACGCAGTATTTT. Its translation: CASWLAKADTQYF.

CDR3 DNA sequence: TGCGCCAGCAGCCGAGACACTACCAGTCCCTACGAGCAGTACTTC. Translated, it gives CASSRDTTSPYEQYF. The chain links TRBV4-1 to TRBJ2-7, with D hard to call. CDR3 length: 15 amino acids. CDR1 and CDR2 from the germline V gene are MGHRA and YSYEKL. Trimming removed 4 bases from V and 2 bases from J, with 15 bases in between.

CDR3 sequence reads: CASSLPGAGEGTQYF. The CDR3 coding sequence is TGCGCCAGCAGCTTGCCCGGGGCTGGTGAGGGTACGCAGTATTTT. V gene TRBV5-1 combines with J gene TRBJ2-3; either TRBD1 or TRBD2 may supply D (5 bases each). V was clipped by 1 base and J by 8 bases, with 17 bases between them. Germline assignment: CDR1 SGHRS and CDR2 YFSETQ. This CDR3 comprises 15 residues.